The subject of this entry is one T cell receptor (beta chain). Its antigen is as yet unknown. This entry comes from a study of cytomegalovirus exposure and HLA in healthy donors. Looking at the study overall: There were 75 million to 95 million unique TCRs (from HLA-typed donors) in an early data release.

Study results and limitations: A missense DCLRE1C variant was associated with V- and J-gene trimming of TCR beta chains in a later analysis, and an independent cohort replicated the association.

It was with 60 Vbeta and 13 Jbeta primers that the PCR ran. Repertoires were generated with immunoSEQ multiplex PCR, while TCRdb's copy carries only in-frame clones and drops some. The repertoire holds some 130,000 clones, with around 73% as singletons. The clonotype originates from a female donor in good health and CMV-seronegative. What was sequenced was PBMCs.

In DNA, the CDR3 is TGTGCCAGCAGTCCAGACAGAGAGACCCAGTACTTC. Its protein product is CASSPDRETQYF. This chain links TRBV27 with TRBJ2-5; possibly TRBD1 for D (5 bases). Germline CDR1 is MNHEY and CDR2 is SMNVEV (reference sequence). This CDR3 region has 12 residues. The V end lost 5 bases, the J end lost 4 bases, and 8 bases lay between the germline ends.